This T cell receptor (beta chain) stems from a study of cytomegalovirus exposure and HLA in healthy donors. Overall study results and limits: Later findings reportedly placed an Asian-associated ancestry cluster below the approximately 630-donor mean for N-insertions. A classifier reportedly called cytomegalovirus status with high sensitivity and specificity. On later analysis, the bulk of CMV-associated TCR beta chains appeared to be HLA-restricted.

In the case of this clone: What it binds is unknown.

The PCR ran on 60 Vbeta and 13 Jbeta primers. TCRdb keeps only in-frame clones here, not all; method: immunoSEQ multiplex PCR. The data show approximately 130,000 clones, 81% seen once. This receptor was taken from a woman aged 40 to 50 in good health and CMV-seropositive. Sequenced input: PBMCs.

CDR3: CASSPGRGLSTDTQYF. CDR3 nucleotides: TGCGCCAGCAGCCCAGGTCGTGGCCTTAGCACAGATACGCAGTATTTT. The chain carries TRBV5-1 and TRBJ2-3; D remains unclear. CDR3 length: 16 residues. V lost 4 bases and J 0 bases, leaving 15 bases between the germline ends. Germline V gene sequence: CDR1 SGHRS, CDR2 YFSETQ.